This TCR beta chain was identified during a study of T cell repertoires in cytomegalovirus infection. TCRdb reprocessed the reads via MiXCR and lists one record per CDR3 protein. The table includes 40,000 to 50,000 distinct CDR3 sequences, about 20% detected once. For this clonotype: The antigen is undetermined.

This clonotype was sampled from a human donor in good health (CMV status not recorded). Some clones in this sample may be carry-over from other donors' samples. The sample comprised PBMCs, sequenced either directly or after in vitro stimulation (not recorded which).

The CDR3 bases are TGTGCCAGCAGCGTAGGGGACAGGGGGCGCCAGGACGAGCAGTACTTC. Translated: CASSVGDRGRQDEQYF. The chain joins TRBV9 to TRBJ2-7; 12 nucleotides agree with TRBD1. CDR1 and CDR2 from the germline V gene are SGDLS and YYNGEE. V gave up 0 bases and J gave up 5 bases; unmatched junction bases: 6. This CDR3 contains 16 residues.